This note documents a single TCR beta chain sequence. The entry originates in a study of blood T cell repertoires in COVID-19. Study details: T cells, B-cell-depleted T cells, or PBMCs supplied cDNA or gDNA.

The method was immunoSEQ multiplex PCR; TCRdb's version includes in-frame clones alone and lacks a portion of them. The sample shows approximately 150,000 clones, roughly four fifths of them seen only once. This CDR3 spans 10 amino acids. Germline loops: CDR1 SQVTM, CDR2 ANQGSEA. Between the trimmed V and J ends, which lost 6 bases and 8 bases, there was a span of 10 bases. The TCR comes from a human donor with acute or convalescent COVID-19. The donor label of this sample is uncertain. Sequenced input: peripheral blood. The rearrangement uses TRBV29-1 and TRBJ1-2; no firm D call. CDR3 in amino acids: CSVAPSGYTF. DNA for the CDR3: TGCAGCGTGGCCCCTAGCGGCTACACCTTC.